The 25 T cell receptor beta chains in this list originate from one sample, sequenced in a study of T cell changes during pregnancy in multiple sclerosis. TCRdb's copy holds only in-frame clones and misses some; the assay was immunoSEQ multiplex PCR. The sample consists of around 60,000 clones, roughly 90% of them appearing once. The specimen comprised peripheral blood, sampled in the first trimester of pregnancy. The receptors stem from a female donor with multiple sclerosis, enrolled in a pregnancy study.

The chain links TRBV4-1 to TRBJ2-2; 10 nucleotides match TRBD2. Germline lookup yields CDR1 MGHRA and CDR2 YSYEKL. The J segment lost 3 bases and the V segment lost 3 bases, leaving 7 bases of the junction unmatched. CDR3 length: 17 amino acids. DNA of the CDR3: TGCGCCAGCAGCCAGGCTAGCGGGAGCGTCGACACCGGGGAGCTGTTTTTT. As protein: CASSQASGSVDTGELFF.

CDR3 residues: CASSPRQGWQQPQHF. CDR3 DNA: TGTGCCAGCAGCCCCCGACAGGGATGGCAGCAGCCCCAGCATTTT. The chain carries TRBV5-5 and TRBJ1-5, with 7 positions matching TRBD1. The CDR3 is made up of 15 amino acids. The germline CDR1 and CDR2 sequences are SGHKS and YYEKEE (reference sequence). Germline trimming cut 4 bases from V and 7 bases from J; bases unmatched to any gene: 11.

The chain combines TRBV4-2 with TRBJ2-5; TRBD1 matches 9 bases. The V segment lost 4 bases and the J segment 2 bases; nucleotides outside the gene matches: 5. Germline CDR1 is LGHNA and CDR2 is YNFKEQ. CDR3 length: 15 amino acids. CDR3 region: CASSRAQGAQETQYF. In DNA form, the CDR3 reads TGTGCCAGCAGCCGAGCACAGGGGGCACAAGAGACCCAGTACTTC.

The rearrangement links TRBV5-4 to TRBJ2-7, with TRBD1 matching over 10 bases. The CDR3 loop spans 14 amino acids. In germline, CDR1 is SGHNT, CDR2 YYREEE (reference sequence). V dropped 4 bases and J dropped 5; count of bases not matched to a gene: 6. The CDR3 protein is CASSGDRGDNEQYF. CDR3 coding DNA: TGTGCCAGCAGCGGGGACAGGGGCGACAACGAGCAGTACTTC.

The chain carries TRBV10-2 and TRBJ2-5; 7 nucleotides match TRBD2. Germline CDR1 WSHSY, CDR2 SAAADI. The CDR3 sequence is 13 residues long. The V gene end was trimmed by 7 bases and the J gene end by 9 bases; junction bases not matched to a gene: 11. The CDR3 loop is CASKTVTSVAQYF. The CDR3 region has the DNA TGCGCCAGCAAAACGGTTACTAGCGTGGCCCAGTACTTC.

The chain employs TRBV7-2 and TRBJ1-2, with 11 bases that match TRBD1. V shed 4 bases, J shed 2 bases, and the junction held 0 bases outside the gene matches. Germline V gene data show CDR1 as SGHTA and CDR2 as FQGNSA. This CDR3 spans 14 amino acids. In nucleotides, the CDR3 is TGTGCCAGCAGCTGGACAGGGGGCAACTATGGCTACACCTTC. Protein sequence: CASSWTGGNYGYTF.

The V call is TRBV6-6, the J call TRBJ1-1, with D possibly being TRBD1 (5 bases). The V and J ends lost 2 bases and 4 bases respectively, with 11 bases between them. CDR3 size: 14 residues. Looked up from germline, CDR1 is MNHNY and CDR2 is SVGAGI (reference sequence). CDR3: CASSYEGQGTEAFF. The DNA for the CDR3 is TGTGCCAGCAGTTACGAAGGGCAGGGCACTGAAGCTTTCTTT.

This sequence joins TRBV28 and TRBJ2-5, with TRBD2 matching over 7 bases. Germline CDR1 and CDR2: MDHEN and SYDVKM. J was trimmed by 2 bases and V by 5 bases; bases with no gene match: 5. The CDR3 runs 14 residues. In DNA form, the CDR3 reads TGTGCCAGCAGTCTGGGGACTACACAAGAGACCCAGTACTTC. Residues: CASSLGTTQETQYF.

This clone has just one count. The chain uses TRBV14 and TRBJ2-7; 9 nucleotides agree with TRBD2. Germline CDR1 is SGHDN and CDR2 is FVKESK. With 4 bases clipped from V and 5 bases from J, the junction kept 12 bases outside the gene matches. This CDR3 spans 16 amino acids. The CDR3 coding sequence is TGTGCCAGCAGCCCCCGCTCGCTAGCGGGATATGACGAGCAGTACTTC. Its translation is CASSPRSLAGYDEQYF.

The chain is built from TRBV10-1 and TRBJ2-3; weak D call: TRBD1 (6 bases). Germline V gives CDR1 WNHNN, CDR2 SYGVQD (reference sequence). Trimming took 3 bases from V and 2 from J, leaving 15 bases between them. This CDR3 is 16 amino acids long. This CDR3 reads CASSDSPGDTTDTQYF. For the CDR3, the DNA is TGCGCCAGCAGTGACAGTCCTGGGGACACCACAGATACGCAGTATTTT.

The chain carries TRBV2 and TRBJ2-2, with D possibly being TRBD2 (5 bases). Germline V gives CDR1 SNHLY, CDR2 FYNNEI. The CDR3 is 14 amino acids. V lost 9 bases, J lost 0 bases, and 11 bases lay in between. As DNA, the CDR3 is TGTGCCAGAATTACGGGATCGAACACCGGGGAGCTGTTTTTT. It specifies CARITGSNTGELFF.

V and J are TRBV11-3 and TRBJ2-5, with TRBD2 matching 9 bases. The CDR3 has 18 amino acids. Germline CDR1 SGHNT, CDR2 YENEEA. Losses at the gene ends were 1 base for V and 2 bases for J; bases not matched to a gene: 11. CDR3 amino acids: CASSLGLGSGRRQETQYF. The CDR3 coding sequence is TGTGCCAGCAGCTTAGGACTTGGGAGCGGGAGGAGGCAAGAGACCCAGTACTTC.

The chain has TRBV5-1 and TRBJ2-2; 13 positions match TRBD2. The V segment lost 7 bases and the J segment 4 bases; nucleotides outside the gene matches: 4. Germline CDR1 reads SGHRS; CDR2 reads YFSETQ. The CDR3 is 15 amino acids. In DNA, the CDR3 is TGCGCCAGCCTAGGACTAGCGGGAGCCACCGGGGAGCTGTTTTTT. Protein: CASLGLAGATGELFF.

The chain couples TRBV11-2 to TRBJ2-7; the match to TRBD1 covers 8 bases. V shed 4 bases and J 9 bases; nucleotides not matched to a gene: 11. This CDR3 has 14 amino acids. The germline V gene encodes CDR1 SGHAT and CDR2 FQNNGV. The CDR3 DNA reads TGTGCCAGCAGCTCCAACGGGACAGGACCCAGGCAGTACTTC. Encoded protein: CASSSNGTGPRQYF. Full variable domain (rest looked up from reference TRBV11-2 and TRBJ2-7): EAGVAQSPRYKIIEKRQSVAFWCNPISGHATLYWYQQILGQGPKLLIQFQNNGVVDDSQLPKDRFSAERLKGVDSTLKIQPAKLEDSAVYLCASSSNGTGPRQYFGPGTRLTVT.

The J gene is TRBJ1-1, the V gene TRBV6-1; 8 bases are shared with TRBD1. Germline loops: CDR1 MNHNS, CDR2 SASEGT. This CDR3 contains 14 residues. The ends lost 5 bases at V and 9 bases at J; junction bases unmatched: 11. The CDR3 reads CASSHNQDREKAFF. For the CDR3, the DNA is TGTGCCAGCAGTCACAATCAGGACAGGGAGAAAGCTTTCTTT.

The chain is built from TRBV7-9 and TRBJ1-5; 7 bases fit TRBD1. CDR1 and CDR2 (germline): SEHNR, FQNEAQ (reference sequence). The CDR3 length is 14 residues. With V trimmed by 5 bases and J by 4 bases, 5 bases remained unmatched. CDR3 region: CASSPDRWNQPQHF. In DNA, the CDR3 is TGTGCCAGCAGCCCGGACAGGTGGAATCAGCCCCAGCATTTT.

The chain uses TRBV5-4 and TRBJ2-7; 12 positions agree with TRBD1. CDR3 length: 14 amino acids. The germline V gene encodes CDR1 SGHNT and CDR2 YYREEE (reference sequence). V lost 4 bases and J lost 5; bases outside the gene matches: 4. Here the CDR3 reads CASSRGQGANEQYF. CDR3 sequence (DNA): TGTGCCAGCAGCCGGGGACAGGGGGCGAACGAGCAGTACTTC.

The chain combines TRBV5-1 with TRBJ2-5, with 13 bases identical to TRBD2. The CDR3 runs 19 residues. J gave up 0 bases and V 3 bases, and 11 bases lay outside the gene matches. From germline, CDR1 is SGHRS and CDR2 YFSETQ. CDR3 region: CASSSLGTSGRANQETQYF. DNA of the CDR3: TGCGCCAGCAGCTCGTTAGGAACTAGCGGGAGGGCGAACCAAGAGACCCAGTACTTC.

CDR3 DNA sequence: TGCGCCAGCAGCCACCCGGACAGGGATAACACTGAAGCTTTCTTT. It yields the protein CASSHPDRDNTEAFF. V and J are TRBV4-1 and TRBJ1-1; 8 bases line up with TRBD1. The ends lost 3 bases at V and 2 bases at J; junction bases unmatched: 5. CDR1 is MGHRA, CDR2 YSYEKL, per germline. The CDR3 extends over 15 amino acids.

This sequence joins TRBV4-3 and TRBJ1-2; D not certain. V dropped 0 bases and J dropped 0 bases, with 11 bases sitting between them. Germline CDR1 reads LGHNA; CDR2 reads YSLEER. This CDR3 contains 16 residues. CDR3: CASSQERYGANYGYTF. The CDR3 DNA reads TGCGCCAGCAGCCAAGAAAGGTACGGAGCTAACTATGGCTACACCTTC.

V usage is TRBV5-4 and J usage is TRBJ2-7; the D gene is possibly TRBD1 (6 bases). The V gene lost 1 base and the J gene lost 2 bases, with 10 bases spanning the gap. The germline V gene encodes CDR1 SGHNT and CDR2 YYREEE (reference sequence). The CDR3 consists of 14 residues. The DNA for the CDR3 is TGTGCCAGCAGCTTGAAACAGGGCCCCTACGAGCAGTACTTC. Residues: CASSLKQGPYEQYF.

The chain has TRBV7-9 and TRBJ2-1; 7 bases line up with TRBD1. CDR1 SEHNR and CDR2 FQNEAQ come from the germline V gene (reference sequence). V was clipped by 6 bases and J by 0 bases; unmatched bases: 5. The CDR3 runs to 15 residues. The CDR3 is CASRRGPSSYNEQFF. The CDR3 region has the DNA TGTGCCAGCAGAAGGGGGCCCAGCTCCTACAATGAGCAGTTCTTC.

The chain couples TRBV6-6 to TRBJ2-5; no firm D call. The germline V gene encodes CDR1 MNHNY and CDR2 SVGAGI (reference sequence). V lost 1 base and J lost 5, with 8 bases in between. The CDR3 consists of 13 residues. CDR3 sequence: CASSYFWRETQYF. For the CDR3, the DNA is TGTGCCAGCAGTTACTTCTGGCGGGAGACCCAGTACTTC.

The rearrangement links TRBV19 to TRBJ2-7; 7 bases fit TRBD1. This CDR3 contains 14 residues. V shed 1 base and J 2 bases; nucleotides not matched to a gene: 2. Germline CDR1 LNHDA, CDR2 SQIVND (reference sequence). CDR3 loop: CASSIAGTAYEQYF. CDR3 coding DNA: TGTGCCAGTAGTATAGCCGGGACAGCCTACGAGCAGTACTTC.

The chain uses TRBV13 and TRBJ2-5; weak D call: TRBD2 (5 bases). The length of the CDR3 is 15 residues. Deletions cut 4 bases from V and 5 bases from J, with 17 bases between. Germline CDR1 is PRHDT and CDR2 is FYEKMQ (reference sequence). CDR3 region: CASSSRPGVVETQYF. DNA for the CDR3: TGTGCCAGCAGCTCACGGCCCGGGGTCGTGGAGACCCAGTACTTC.